This T cell receptor (beta chain) is from a study of T cells in Graves' hyperthyroidism and ophthalmopathy. Whole-study findings and limits: Researchers report that a 13 V-J model separated ophthalmopathy from stable hyperthyroidism.

This clonotype was seen more than once but under ten times. Its antigen remains unidentified. Exclusion of a patient resulted from uncontrolled infection, other autoimmune disease, pregnancy or lactation. This CDR3 is 19 amino acids long. Trimming left V 1 base short and J 2 bases short, with 22 bases between. CDR1 MDHEN and CDR2 SYDVKM come from the germline V gene. Amplified TCR beta CDR3 regions derived from RNA transcripts. The primer set for the first-round RT-PCR of the TCR CDR3 was HTBI. TCRdb fed the multiplex PCR reads into MiXCR, producing one record per CDR3 protein. This sample yields around 600,000 distinct CDR3 sequences, of which 15% to 18% are seen a single time; approximately 7.4% belongs to the top ten.

The receptor comes from a woman in her twenties or thirties with Graves' hyperthyroidism. Sequences were obtained from blood. The chain carries TRBV28 and TRBJ2-3; possible D gene TRBD2, 6 bases. The CDR3 nucleotides are TGTGCCAGCAGTTTATTGCTAGCGACATGGTCTGGGAACACAGATACGCAGTATTTT. Translating gives CASSLLLATWSGNTDTQYF. The full variable domain, its missing parts supplied by reference TRBV28 and TRBJ2-3, is DVKVTQSSRYLVKRTGEKVFLECVQDMDHENMFWYRQDPGLGLRLIYFSYDVKMKEKGDIPEGYSVSREKKERFSLILESASTNQTSMYLCASSLLLATWSGNTDTQYFGPGTRLTVL.